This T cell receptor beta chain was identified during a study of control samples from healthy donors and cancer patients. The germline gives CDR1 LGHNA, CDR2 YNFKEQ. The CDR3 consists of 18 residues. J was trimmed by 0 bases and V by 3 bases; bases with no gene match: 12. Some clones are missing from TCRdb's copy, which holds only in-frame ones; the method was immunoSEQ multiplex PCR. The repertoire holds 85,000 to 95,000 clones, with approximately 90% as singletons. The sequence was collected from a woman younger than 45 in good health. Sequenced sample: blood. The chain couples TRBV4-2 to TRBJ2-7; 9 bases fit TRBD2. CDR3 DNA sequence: TGTGCCAGCAGCCAGATTAACCCGGCTAGCGGGATCTCCTACGAGCAGTACTTC. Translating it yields CASSQINPASGISYEQYF.